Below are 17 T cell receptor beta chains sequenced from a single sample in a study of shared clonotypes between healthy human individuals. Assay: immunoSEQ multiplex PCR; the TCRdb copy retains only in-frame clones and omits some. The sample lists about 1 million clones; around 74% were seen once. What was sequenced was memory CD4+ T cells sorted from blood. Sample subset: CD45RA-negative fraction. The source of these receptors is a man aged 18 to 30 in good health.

As DNA, the CDR3 is TGTGCCAGCAGCACAACAGGGTACGATACGCAGTATTTT. Protein: CASSTTGYDTQYF. The chain recombines TRBV5-4 with TRBJ2-3, with D possibly being TRBD1 (6 bases). The CDR3 covers 13 residues. Trimming removed 4 bases from V and 6 bases from J, with 12 bases in between. Germline values: CDR1 SGHNT, CDR2 YYREEE (reference sequence). Drawing the rest from reference TRBV5-4 and TRBJ2-3, the complete variable domain is ETGVTQSPTHLIKTRGQQVTLRCSSQSGHNTVSWYQQALGQGPQFIFQYYREEENGRGNFPPRFSGLQFPNYSSELNVNALELDDSALYLCASSTTGYDTQYFGPGTRLTVL.

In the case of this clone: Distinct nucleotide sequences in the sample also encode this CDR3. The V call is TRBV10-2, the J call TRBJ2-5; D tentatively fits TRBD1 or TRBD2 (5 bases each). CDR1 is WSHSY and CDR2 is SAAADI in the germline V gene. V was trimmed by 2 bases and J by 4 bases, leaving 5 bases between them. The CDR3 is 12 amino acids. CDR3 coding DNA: TGCGCCAGCAGTGAGGGGGGAGAGACCCAGTACTTC. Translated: CASSEGGETQYF.

The CDR3 DNA reads as TGTGCCAGCAGAAATTACAGGGATAGCAATCAGCCCCAGCATTTT. As protein: CASRNYRDSNQPQHF. J is TRBJ1-5 and V is TRBV6-6, with D possibly TRBD1 on 6 matching bases. V lost 6 bases, J lost 0 bases, and 12 bases lay in between. From germline, CDR1 is MNHNY and CDR2 SVGAGI (reference sequence). The CDR3 contains 15 residues.

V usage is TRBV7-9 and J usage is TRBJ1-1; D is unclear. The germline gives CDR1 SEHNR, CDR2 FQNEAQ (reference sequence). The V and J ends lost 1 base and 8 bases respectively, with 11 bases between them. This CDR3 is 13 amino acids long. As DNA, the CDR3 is TGTGCCAGCAGCTTAGACAGCTTTCTGGAAGCTTTCTTT. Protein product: CASSLDSFLEAFF.

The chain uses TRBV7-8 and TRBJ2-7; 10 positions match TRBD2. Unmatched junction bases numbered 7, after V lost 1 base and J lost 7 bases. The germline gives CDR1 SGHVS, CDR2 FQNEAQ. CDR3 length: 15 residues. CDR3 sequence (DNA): TGTGCCAGCAGCTTAGGATCGAGCGGGAGGGAAGAGCAGTACTTC. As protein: CASSLGSSGREEQYF.

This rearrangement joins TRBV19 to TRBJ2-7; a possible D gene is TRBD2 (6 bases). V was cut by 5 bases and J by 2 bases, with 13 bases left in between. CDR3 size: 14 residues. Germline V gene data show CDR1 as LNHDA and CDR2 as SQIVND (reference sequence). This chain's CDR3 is CASSLGGATYEQYF. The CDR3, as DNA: TGTGCCAGTAGTCTGGGGGGAGCCACCTACGAGCAGTACTTC. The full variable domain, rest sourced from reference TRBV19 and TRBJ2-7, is DGGITQSPKYLFRKEGQNVTLSCEQNLNHDAMYWYRQDPGQGLRLIYYSQIVNDFQKGDIAEGYSVSREKKESFPLTVTSAQKNPTAFYLCASSLGGATYEQYFGPGTRLTVT.

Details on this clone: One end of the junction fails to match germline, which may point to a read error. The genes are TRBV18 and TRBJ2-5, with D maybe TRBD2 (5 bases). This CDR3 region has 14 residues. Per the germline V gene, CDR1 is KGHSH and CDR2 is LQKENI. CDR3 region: CASSPPTNQENQYF. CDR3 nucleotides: TGTGCCAGCTCACCTCCGACTAACCAAGAGAACCAGTACTTC.

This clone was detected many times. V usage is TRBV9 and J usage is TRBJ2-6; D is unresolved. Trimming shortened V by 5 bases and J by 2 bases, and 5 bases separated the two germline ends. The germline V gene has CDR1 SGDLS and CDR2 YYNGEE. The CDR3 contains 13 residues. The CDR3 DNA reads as TGTGCCAGCAGTTCCCCTGGGGCCAACGTCCTGACTTTC. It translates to CASSSPGANVLTF.

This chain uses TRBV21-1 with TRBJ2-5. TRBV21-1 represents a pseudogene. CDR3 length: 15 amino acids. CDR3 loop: CASRPWGTRQETQYF. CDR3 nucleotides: TGTGCCAGCAGGCCCTGGGGTACACGCCAAGAGACCCAGTACTTC.

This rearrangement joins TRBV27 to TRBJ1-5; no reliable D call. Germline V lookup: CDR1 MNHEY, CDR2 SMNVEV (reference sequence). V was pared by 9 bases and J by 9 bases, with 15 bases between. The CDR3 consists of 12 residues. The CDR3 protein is CASVTKEGPQHF. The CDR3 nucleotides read TGTGCCAGTGTTACCAAAGAGGGGCCCCAGCATTTT.

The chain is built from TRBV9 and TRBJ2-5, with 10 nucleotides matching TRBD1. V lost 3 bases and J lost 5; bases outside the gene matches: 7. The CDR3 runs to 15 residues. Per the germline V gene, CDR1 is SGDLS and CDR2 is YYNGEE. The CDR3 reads CASSARQGAGETQYF. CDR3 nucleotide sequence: TGTGCCAGCAGCGCCAGACAGGGGGCGGGGGAGACCCAGTACTTC.

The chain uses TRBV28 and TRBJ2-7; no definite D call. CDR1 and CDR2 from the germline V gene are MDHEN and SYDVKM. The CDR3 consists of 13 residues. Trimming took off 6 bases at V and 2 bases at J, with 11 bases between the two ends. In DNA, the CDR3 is TGTGCCAGCAGCTGGGCGCCAGCCTACGAGCAGTACTTC. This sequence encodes CASSWAPAYEQYF. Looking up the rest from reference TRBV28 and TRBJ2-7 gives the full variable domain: DVKVTQSSRYLVKRTGEKVFLECVQDMDHENMFWYRQDPGLGLRLIYFSYDVKMKEKGDIPEGYSVSREKKERFSLILESASTNQTSMYLCASSWAPAYEQYFGPGTRLTVT.

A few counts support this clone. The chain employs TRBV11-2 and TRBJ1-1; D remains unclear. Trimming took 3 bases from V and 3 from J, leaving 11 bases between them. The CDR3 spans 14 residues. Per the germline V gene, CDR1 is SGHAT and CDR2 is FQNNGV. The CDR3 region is CASSFALRDTEAFF. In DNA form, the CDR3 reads TGTGCCAGCAGCTTCGCCTTACGGGACACTGAAGCTTTCTTT.

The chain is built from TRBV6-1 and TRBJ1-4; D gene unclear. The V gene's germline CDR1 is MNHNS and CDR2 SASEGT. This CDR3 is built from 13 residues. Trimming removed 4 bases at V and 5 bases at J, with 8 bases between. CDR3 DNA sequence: TGTGCCAGCAGTGCACAGCACAATGAAAAACTGTTTTTT. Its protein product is CASSAQHNEKLFF.

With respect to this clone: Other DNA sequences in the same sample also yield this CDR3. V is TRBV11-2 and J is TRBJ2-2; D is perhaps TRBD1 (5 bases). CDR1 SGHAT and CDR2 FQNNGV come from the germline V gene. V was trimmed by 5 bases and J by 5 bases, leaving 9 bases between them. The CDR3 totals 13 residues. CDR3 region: CASSPAGTGELFF. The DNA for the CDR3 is TGTGCCAGCAGCCCCGCAGGGACCGGGGAGCTGTTTTTT.

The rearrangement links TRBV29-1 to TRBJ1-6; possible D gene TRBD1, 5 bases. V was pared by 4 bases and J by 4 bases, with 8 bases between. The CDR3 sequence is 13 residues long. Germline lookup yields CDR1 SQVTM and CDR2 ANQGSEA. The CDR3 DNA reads TGCAGCGTTGCCAGGGATTATAATTCACCCCTCCACTTT. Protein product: CSVARDYNSPLHF.

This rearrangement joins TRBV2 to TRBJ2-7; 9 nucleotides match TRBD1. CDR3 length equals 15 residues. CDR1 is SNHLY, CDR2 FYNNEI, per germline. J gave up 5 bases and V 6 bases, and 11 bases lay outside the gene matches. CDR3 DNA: TGTGCCAGCAGATTAGGACAGGGGAGTTTGGACGAGCAGTACTTC. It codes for CASRLGQGSLDEQYF. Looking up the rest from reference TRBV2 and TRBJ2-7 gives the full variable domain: EPEVTQTPSHQVTQMGQEVILRCVPISNHLYFYWYRQILGQKVEFLVSFYNNEISEKSEIFDDQFSVERPDGSNFTLKIRSTKLEDSAMYFCASRLGQGSLDEQYFGPGTRLTVT.